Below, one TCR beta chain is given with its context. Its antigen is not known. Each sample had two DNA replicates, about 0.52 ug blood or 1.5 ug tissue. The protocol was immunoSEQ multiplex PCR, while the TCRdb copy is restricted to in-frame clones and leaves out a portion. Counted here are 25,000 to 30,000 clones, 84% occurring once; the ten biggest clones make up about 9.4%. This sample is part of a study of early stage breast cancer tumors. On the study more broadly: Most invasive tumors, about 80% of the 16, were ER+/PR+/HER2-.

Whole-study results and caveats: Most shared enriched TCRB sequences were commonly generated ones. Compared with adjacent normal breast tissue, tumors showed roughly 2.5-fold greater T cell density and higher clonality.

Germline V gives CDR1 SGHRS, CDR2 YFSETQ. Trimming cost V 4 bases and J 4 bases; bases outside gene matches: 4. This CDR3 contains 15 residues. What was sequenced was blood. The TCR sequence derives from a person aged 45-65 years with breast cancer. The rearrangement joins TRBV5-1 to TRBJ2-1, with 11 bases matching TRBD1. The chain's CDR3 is CASSGTGGRYNEQFF. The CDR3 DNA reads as TGCGCCAGCAGCGGGACAGGGGGGAGATACAATGAGCAGTTCTTC.